This T cell receptor (beta chain) was sequenced for a study of early T cells in non-severe SARS-CoV-2 infection. The wider study: It was bulk RNA from unsorted whole blood that was sequenced, and the chains were unpaired. Regarding the study as a whole: VDJdb-based annotation leaned toward anti-spike CD8 responses and missed private and CD4 specificities.

This clonotype was found once. Its target is unknown. Individual cDNA molecules received unique molecular identifiers during library preparation. Using its own MiXCR run on the 5' RACE reads, TCRdb lists one record per CDR3 protein. The profile shows tens of thousands of distinct CDR3 sequences, roughly an eighth of them singletons. Germline CDR1 and CDR2: MDHEN and SYDVKM. V lost 3 bases, J lost 7 bases, and 3 bases stayed unmatched. The CDR3 has 13 amino acids. Sequences were derived from whole blood, sampled at baseline. The clonotype originates from an adult who was a healthcare worker with PCR-confirmed SARS-CoV-2 infection or an uninfected control (not recorded which). The chain carries TRBV28 and TRBJ2-3; TRBD2 matches 8 bases. CDR3 protein: CASSFRGGYTQYF. The DNA of the CDR3 is TGTGCCAGCAGTTTCCGCGGGGGGTATACGCAGTATTTT.